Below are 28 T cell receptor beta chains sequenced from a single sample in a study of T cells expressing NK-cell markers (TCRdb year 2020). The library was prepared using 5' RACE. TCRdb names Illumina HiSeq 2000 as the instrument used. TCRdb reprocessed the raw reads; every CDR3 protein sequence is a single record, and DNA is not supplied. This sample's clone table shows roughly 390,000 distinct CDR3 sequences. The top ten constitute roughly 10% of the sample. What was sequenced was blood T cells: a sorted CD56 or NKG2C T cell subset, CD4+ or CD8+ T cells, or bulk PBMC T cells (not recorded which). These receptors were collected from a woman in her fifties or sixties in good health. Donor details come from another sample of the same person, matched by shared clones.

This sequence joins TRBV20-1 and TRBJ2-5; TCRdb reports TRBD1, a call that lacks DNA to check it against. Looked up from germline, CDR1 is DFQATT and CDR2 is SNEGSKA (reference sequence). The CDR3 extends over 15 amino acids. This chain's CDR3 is CSATNPGTGTETQYF.

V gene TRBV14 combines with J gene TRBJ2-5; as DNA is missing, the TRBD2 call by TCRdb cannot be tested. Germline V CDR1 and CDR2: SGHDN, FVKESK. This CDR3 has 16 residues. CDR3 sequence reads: CASSQTKGYFQETQYF.

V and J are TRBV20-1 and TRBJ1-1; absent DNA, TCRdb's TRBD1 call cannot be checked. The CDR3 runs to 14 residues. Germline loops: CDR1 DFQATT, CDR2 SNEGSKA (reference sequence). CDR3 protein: CSAGPGQRNTEAFF.

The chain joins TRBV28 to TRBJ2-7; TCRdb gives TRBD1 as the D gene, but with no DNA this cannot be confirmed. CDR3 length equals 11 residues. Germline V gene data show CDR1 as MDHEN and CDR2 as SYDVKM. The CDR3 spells CASRGGYEQYF. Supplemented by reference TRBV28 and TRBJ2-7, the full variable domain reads DVKVTQSSRYLVKRTGEKVFLECVQDMDHENMFWYRQDPGLGLRLIYFSYDVKMKEKGDIPEGYSVSREKKERFSLILESASTNQTSMYLCASRGGYEQYFGPGTRLTVT.

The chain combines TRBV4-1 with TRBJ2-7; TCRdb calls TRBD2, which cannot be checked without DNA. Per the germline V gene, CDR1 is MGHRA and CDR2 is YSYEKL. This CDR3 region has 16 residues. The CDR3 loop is CASSPGPSYYNYEQYF.

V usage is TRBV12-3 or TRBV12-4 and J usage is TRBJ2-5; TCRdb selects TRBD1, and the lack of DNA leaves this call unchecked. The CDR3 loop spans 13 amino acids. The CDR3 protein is CASTPTGKETQYF.

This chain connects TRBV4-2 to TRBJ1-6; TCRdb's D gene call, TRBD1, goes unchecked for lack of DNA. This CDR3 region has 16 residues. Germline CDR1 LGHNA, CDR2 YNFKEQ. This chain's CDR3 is CASSQVPGQAHSPLHF.

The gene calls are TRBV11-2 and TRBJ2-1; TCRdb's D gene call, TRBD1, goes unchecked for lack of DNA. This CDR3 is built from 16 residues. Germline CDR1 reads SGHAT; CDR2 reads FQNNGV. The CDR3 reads CASSLGGDPTYNEQFF.

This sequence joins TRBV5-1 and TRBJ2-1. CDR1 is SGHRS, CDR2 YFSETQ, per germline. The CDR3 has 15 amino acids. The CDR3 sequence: CASSLPGIYDNEQFF.

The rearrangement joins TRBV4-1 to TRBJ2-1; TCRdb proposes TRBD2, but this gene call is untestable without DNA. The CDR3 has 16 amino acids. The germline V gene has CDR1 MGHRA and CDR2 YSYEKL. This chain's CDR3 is CASSHLGLNPYNEQFF.

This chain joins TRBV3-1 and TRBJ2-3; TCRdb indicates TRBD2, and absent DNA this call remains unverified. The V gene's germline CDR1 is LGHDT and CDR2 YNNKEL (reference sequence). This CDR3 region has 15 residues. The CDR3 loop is CASSQGAGAADTQYF.

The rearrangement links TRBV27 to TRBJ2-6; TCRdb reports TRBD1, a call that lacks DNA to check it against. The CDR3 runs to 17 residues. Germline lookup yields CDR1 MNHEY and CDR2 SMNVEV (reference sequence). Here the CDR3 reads CASSPWGGISGANVLTF.

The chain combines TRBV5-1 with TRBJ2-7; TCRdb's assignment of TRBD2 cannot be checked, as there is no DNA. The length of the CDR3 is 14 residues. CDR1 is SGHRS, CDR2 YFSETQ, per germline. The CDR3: CASSLALASFEQYF.

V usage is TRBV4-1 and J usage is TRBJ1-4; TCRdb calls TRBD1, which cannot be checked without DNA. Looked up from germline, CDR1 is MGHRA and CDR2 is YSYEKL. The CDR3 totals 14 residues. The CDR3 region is CASSRQGIEEKLFF.

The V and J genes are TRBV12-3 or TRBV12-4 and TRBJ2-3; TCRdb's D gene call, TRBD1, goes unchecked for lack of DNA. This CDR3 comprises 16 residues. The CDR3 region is CASSRILSSSTDTQYF.

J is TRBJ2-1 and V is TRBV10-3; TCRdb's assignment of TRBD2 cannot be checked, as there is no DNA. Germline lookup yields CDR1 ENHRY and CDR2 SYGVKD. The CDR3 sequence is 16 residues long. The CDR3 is CAISGSGDYTYNEQFF.

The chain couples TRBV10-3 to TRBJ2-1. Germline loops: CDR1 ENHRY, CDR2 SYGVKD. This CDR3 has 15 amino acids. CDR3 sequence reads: CAISERQGGNNEQFF.

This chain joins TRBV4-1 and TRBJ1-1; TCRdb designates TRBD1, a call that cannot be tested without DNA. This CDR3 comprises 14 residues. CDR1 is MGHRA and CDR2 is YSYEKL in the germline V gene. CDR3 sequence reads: CASSQGQGNTEAFF.

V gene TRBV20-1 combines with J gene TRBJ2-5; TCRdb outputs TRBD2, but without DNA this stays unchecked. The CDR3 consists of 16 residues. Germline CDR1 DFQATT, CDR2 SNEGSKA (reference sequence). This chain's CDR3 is CSASAGLAFYQETQYF.

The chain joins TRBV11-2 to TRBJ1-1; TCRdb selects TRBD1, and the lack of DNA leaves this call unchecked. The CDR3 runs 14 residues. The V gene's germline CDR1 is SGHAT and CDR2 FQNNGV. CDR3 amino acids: CASSPRGQGPEAFF.

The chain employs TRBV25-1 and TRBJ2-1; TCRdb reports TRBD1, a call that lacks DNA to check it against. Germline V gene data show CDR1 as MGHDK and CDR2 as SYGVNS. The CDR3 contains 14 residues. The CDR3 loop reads CASSATGRVNEQFF.

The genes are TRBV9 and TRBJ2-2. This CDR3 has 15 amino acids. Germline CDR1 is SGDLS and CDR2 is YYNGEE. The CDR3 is CASSVVEFGAGELFF.

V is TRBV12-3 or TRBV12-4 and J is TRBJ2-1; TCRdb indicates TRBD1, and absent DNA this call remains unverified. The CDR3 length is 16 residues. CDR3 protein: CASSRRVSGSYNEQFF.

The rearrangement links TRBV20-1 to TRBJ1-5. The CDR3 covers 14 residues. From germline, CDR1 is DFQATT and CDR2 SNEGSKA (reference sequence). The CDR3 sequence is CSASRSDSNQPQHF.

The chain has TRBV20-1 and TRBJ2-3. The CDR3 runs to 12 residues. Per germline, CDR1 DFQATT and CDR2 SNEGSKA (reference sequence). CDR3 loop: CSARLTTDTQYF.

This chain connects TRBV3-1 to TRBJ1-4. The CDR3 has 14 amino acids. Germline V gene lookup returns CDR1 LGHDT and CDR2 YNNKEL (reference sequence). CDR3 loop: CASSVGATNEKLFF.

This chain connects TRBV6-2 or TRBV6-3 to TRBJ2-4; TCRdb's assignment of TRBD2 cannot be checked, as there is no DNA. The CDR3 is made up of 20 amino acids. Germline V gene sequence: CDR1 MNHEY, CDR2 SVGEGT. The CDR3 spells CASSSQIGLAGVIAKNIQYF.

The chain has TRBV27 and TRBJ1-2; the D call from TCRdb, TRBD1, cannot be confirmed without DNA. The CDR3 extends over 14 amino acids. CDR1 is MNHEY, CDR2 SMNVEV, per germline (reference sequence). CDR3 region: CASSLLGGKGGYTF.